This T cell receptor beta chain was identified during a study of blood T cell repertoires in COVID-19. Study-wide background: The United States, Italy and Spain provided the acute and convalescent COVID-19 samples. Sources were T cells, B-cell-depleted T cells, or PBMCs; the material itself was cDNA or gDNA.

Per the germline V gene, CDR1 is MNHEY and CDR2 is SMNVEV (reference sequence). The length of the CDR3 is 14 residues. V gave up 6 bases and J gave up 1 base, with 12 bases separating them. Authors' analysis steps: Amplified reference gene primers provided the basis for estimating nucleated cell counts. The table came from immunoSEQ multiplex PCR; TCRdb's copy has only in-frame clones and leaves some out. The DNA gave D and trimming, while V, J and clone size come from that table. The sample has around 93,000 clones, 82% seen once. The rearrangement joins TRBV27 to TRBJ1-1; possibly TRBD1 for D (5 bases). This receptor was obtained from an elderly man with acute or convalescent COVID-19. The sample consisted of peripheral blood. CDR3 nucleotides: TGTGCCAGCAGGCCCCGACAGACGAACACTGAAGCTTTCTTT. Translated, it gives CASRPRQTNTEAFF.